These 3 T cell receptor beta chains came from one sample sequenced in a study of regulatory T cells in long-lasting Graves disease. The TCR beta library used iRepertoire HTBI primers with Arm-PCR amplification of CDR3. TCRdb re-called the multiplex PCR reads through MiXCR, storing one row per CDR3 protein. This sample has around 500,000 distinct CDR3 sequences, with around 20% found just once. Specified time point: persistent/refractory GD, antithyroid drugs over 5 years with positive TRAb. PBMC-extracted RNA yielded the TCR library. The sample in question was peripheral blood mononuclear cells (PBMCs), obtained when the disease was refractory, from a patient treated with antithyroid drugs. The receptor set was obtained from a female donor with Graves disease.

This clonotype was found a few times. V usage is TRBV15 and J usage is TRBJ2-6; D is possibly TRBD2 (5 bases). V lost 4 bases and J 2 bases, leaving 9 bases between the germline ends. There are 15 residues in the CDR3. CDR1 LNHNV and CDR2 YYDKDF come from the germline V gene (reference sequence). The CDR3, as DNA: TGTGCCACCAGCACGGGGTATGCTGGGGCCAACGTCCTGACTTTC. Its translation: CATSTGYAGANVLTF.

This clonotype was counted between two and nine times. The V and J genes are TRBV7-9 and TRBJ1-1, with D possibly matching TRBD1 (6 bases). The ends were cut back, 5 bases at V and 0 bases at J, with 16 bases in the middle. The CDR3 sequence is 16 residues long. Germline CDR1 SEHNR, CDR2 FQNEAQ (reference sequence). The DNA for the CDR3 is TGTGCCAGCAGCCCTGCCTGGACAGTAATGAACACTGAAGCTTTCTTT. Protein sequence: CASSPAWTVMNTEAFF.

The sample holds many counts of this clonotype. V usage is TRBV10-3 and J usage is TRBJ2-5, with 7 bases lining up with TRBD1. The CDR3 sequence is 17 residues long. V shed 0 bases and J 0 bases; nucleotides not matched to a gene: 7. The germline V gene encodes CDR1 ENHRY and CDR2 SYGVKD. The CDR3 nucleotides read TGTGCCATCAGTGAGTCTCGGGCAGGGGGATACCAAGAGACCCAGTACTTC. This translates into CAISESRAGGYQETQYF.